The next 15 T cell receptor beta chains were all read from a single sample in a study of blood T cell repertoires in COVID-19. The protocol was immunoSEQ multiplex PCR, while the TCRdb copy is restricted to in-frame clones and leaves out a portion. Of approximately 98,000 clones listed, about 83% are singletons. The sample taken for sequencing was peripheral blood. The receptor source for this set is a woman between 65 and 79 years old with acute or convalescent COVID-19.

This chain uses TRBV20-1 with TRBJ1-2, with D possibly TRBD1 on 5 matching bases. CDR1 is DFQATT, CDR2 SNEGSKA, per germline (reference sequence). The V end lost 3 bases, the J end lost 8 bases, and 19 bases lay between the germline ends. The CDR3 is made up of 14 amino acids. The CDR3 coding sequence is TGCAGTGCTAGTGATAAGACAGCTTCGGGCGGCTACACCTTC. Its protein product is CSASDKTASGGYTF.

CDR3 nucleotides: TGTGCCAGCAGCTCCTCCAGCGGGGGCCCCTTATTTGAAGTC. It yields the protein CASSSSSGGPLFEV. The rearrangement links TRBV13 to TRBJ2-7; 8 bases map to TRBD2. The CDR3 spans 14 residues. Germline lookup yields CDR1 PRHDT and CDR2 FYEKMQ (reference sequence).

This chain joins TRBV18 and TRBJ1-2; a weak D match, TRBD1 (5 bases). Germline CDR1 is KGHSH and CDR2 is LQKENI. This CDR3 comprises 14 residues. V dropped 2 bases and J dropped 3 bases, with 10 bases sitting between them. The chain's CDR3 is CASSPGGGDYGYTF. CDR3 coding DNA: TGTGCCAGCTCACCAGGGGGAGGTGACTATGGCTACACCTTC.

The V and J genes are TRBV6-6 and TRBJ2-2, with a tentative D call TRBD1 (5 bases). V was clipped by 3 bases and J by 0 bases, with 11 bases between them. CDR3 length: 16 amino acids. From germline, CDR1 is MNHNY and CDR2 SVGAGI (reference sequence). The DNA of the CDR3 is TGTGCCAGCAGTTATTTAGGGGCGGCGAACACCGGGGAGCTGTTTTTT. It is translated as CASSYLGAANTGELFF.

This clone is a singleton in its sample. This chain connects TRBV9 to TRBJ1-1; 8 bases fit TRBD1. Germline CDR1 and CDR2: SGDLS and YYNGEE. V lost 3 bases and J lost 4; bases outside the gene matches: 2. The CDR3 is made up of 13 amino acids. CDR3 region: CASSATGATEAFF. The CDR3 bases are TGTGCCAGCAGCGCGACAGGGGCCACTGAAGCTTTCTTT.

The CDR3 bases are TGTGCCAGCACCCCCCCACCATTTAGCGGGAGGAACACCGGGGAGCTGTTTTTT. This codes for CASTPPPFSGRNTGELFF. The V gene is TRBV28, the J gene TRBJ2-2; the match to TRBD2 covers 9 bases. CDR3 length equals 18 residues. Germline CDR1 is MDHEN and CDR2 is SYDVKM. The J segment lost 1 base and the V segment lost 7 bases, leaving 13 bases of the junction unmatched.

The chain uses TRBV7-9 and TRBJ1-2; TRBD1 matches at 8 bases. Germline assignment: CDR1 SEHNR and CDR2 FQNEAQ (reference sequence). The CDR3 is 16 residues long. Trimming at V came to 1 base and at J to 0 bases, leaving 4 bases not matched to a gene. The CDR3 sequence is CASSLGDRKANYGYTF. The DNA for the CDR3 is TGTGCCAGCAGCTTAGGGGACAGGAAAGCTAACTATGGCTACACCTTC.

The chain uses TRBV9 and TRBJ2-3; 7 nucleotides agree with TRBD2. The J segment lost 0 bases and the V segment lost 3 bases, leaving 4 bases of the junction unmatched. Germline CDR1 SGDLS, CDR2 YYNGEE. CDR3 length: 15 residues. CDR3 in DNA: TGTGCCAGCAGCGGCCCCGGGAGGAGCACAGATACGCAGTATTTT. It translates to CASSGPGRSTDTQYF.

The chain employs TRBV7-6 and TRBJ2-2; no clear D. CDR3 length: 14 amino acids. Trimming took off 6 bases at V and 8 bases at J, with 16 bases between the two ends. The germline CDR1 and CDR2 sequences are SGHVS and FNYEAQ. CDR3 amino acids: CASRVQSLQGELFF. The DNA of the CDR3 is TGTGCCAGCAGGGTTCAAAGCTTACAGGGGGAGCTGTTTTTT.

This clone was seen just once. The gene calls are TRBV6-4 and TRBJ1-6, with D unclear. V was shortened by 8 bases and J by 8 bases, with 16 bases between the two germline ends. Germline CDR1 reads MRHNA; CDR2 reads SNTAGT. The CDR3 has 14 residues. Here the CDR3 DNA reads TGTGCCAGCCCCAGGTGGTGTTTCTATTCACCCCTCCACTTT. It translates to CASPRWCFYSPLHF.

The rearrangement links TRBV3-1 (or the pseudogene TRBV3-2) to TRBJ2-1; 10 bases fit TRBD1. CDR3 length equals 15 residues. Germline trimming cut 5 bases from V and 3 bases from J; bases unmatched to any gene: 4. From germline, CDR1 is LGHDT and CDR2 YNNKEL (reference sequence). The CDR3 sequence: CASSVGQGVYNEQFF. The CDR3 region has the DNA TGTGCCAGCAGCGTTGGACAGGGGGTCTACAATGAGCAGTTCTTC.

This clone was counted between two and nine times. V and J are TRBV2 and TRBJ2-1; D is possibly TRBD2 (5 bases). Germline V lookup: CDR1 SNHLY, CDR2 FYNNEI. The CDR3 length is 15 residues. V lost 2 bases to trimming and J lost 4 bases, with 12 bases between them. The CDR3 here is CASSELETRYNEQFF. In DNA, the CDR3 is TGTGCCAGCAGTGAACTAGAAACTAGATACAATGAGCAGTTCTTC.

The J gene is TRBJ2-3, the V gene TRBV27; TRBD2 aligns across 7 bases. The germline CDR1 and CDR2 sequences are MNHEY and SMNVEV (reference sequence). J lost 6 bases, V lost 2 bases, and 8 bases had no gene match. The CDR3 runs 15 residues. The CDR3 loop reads CASSLRVAGEDTQYF. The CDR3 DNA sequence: TGTGCCAGCAGTTTAAGGGTGGCGGGAGAGGATACGCAGTATTTT.

The DNA for the CDR3 is TGTGCCAGCTCACCTGGGACTAGCGGAACCTACGAGCAGTACTTC. Amino acid sequence: CASSPGTSGTYEQYF. The genes are TRBV18 and TRBJ2-7, with 11 bases aligning to TRBD2. The ends lost 3 bases at V and 2 bases at J; junction bases unmatched: 3. Germline-derived CDR1 and CDR2 are KGHSH and LQKENI. This CDR3 is built from 15 residues.

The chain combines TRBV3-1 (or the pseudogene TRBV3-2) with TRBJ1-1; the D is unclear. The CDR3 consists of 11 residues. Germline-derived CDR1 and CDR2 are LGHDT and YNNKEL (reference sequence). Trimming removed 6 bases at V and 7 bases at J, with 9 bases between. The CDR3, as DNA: TGTGCCAGCAGTCCAGGAGGTGAAGCTTTCTTT. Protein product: CASSPGGEAFF.